The rows below give T cell receptor beta chains drawn from one sample of a study of T cells in localized non-small cell lung cancer. Sequencing was performed with immunoSEQ multiplex PCR; in TCRdb, only in-frame clones are kept and a portion is missing. The sample lists under 30,000 clones, 80% to 90% occurring once. Sequences were derived from peripheral blood, sampled before any cancer treatment. These receptors all come from a woman aged 40-69 years with stage I lung adenocarcinoma. CDR3s include the opening cysteine and the closing phenylalanine or tryptophan. Each record gives: D gene, V gene, clone size, J gene, CDR3 DNA, CDR3 protein. D genes are given only for firm matches. Part of the rows lack a size; the others show once, few, many or a class for expanded clones.

d_call: .; v_call: TRBV5-1; clone_size: .; j_call: TRBJ2-3; cdr3_nt: TGCGCCAGCAGCCAAGGACACACTAGCACAGATACGCAGTATTTT; cdr3_aa: CASSQGHTSTDTQYF
d_call: .; v_call: TRBV6-5; clone_size: .; j_call: TRBJ2-7; cdr3_nt: TGTGCCAGCTCCCAAGAGGGGTTACATGGAGAGCAGTACTTC; cdr3_aa: CASSQEGLHGEQYF
d_call: .; v_call: TRBV30; clone_size: .; j_call: TRBJ2-5; cdr3_nt: TGTGCCTGGAGTCCCAGGGCCCCACAAGAGACCCAGTACTTC; cdr3_aa: CAWSPRAPQETQYF
d_call: TRBD2; v_call: TRBV9; clone_size: .; j_call: TRBJ2-5; cdr3_nt: TGTGCCAGCAGCCCCCAGAACGGGAGGGAGACCCAGTACTTC; cdr3_aa: CASSPQNGRETQYF
d_call: .; v_call: TRBV7-2; clone_size: .; j_call: TRBJ1-6; cdr3_nt: TGTGCCAGCAGCTTTCGGGGGGTTAATTCACCCCTCCACTTT; cdr3_aa: CASSFRGVNSPLHF
d_call: .; v_call: TRBV7-8; clone_size: .; j_call: TRBJ2-1; cdr3_nt: TGTGCCAGCAGCTTAGGGGGCGGGGGCTCTACTTACAATGAGCAGTTCTTC; cdr3_aa: CASSLGGGGSTYNEQFF
d_call: .; v_call: TRBV18; clone_size: .; j_call: TRBJ2-7; cdr3_nt: TGTGCCAGCTCACCACTGCCTTACAACGAGCAGTACTTC; cdr3_aa: CASSPLPYNEQYF
d_call: .; v_call: TRBV11-2; clone_size: .; j_call: TRBJ1-4; cdr3_nt: TGTGCCAGCGGATGGGAGGTCGGCGAAAAACTGTTTTTT; cdr3_aa: CASGWEVGEKLFF
d_call: TRBD1; v_call: TRBV7-9; clone_size: .; j_call: TRBJ1-5; cdr3_nt: TGTGCCAGCAGCTCCGGGACAGGGGGCGTGGGGAATCAGCCCCAGCATTTT; cdr3_aa: CASSSGTGGVGNQPQHF
d_call: .; v_call: TRBV4-1; clone_size: .; j_call: TRBJ1-6; cdr3_nt: TGCGCCAGCAGCCAAATACCTGACGGTGATTCACCCCTCCACTTT; cdr3_aa: CASSQIPDGDSPLHF
d_call: .; v_call: TRBV6-1; clone_size: few; j_call: TRBJ1-4; cdr3_nt: TGTGCCAGCAGTGCCCTCGGGCGAAGGGGAGTGCGTGAAAAACTGTTTTTT; cdr3_aa: CASSALGRRGVREKLFF
d_call: .; v_call: TRBV6-1; clone_size: .; j_call: TRBJ2-3; cdr3_nt: TGTGCCAGCACCGAAGCGTTTGACAGCCCTAGCACAGATACGCAGTATTTT; cdr3_aa: CASTEAFDSPSTDTQYF
d_call: .; v_call: TRBV30; clone_size: .; j_call: TRBJ1-4; cdr3_nt: TGTGCCTGGAGTGTGCTGGCTTATGAAAAACTGTTTTTT; cdr3_aa: CAWSVLAYEKLFF
d_call: TRBD1; v_call: TRBV4-2; clone_size: .; j_call: TRBJ2-5; cdr3_nt: TGTGCCAGCAGCCAAGATGGGACAGGACAAGAGACCCAGTACTTC; cdr3_aa: CASSQDGTGQETQYF
d_call: .; v_call: TRBV5-1; clone_size: .; j_call: TRBJ1-1; cdr3_nt: TGCGCCAGCAGCCCGCAAGCAGGGAGGACTGAAGCTTTCTTT; cdr3_aa: CASSPQAGRTEAFF
d_call: TRBD1; v_call: TRBV5-1; clone_size: .; j_call: TRBJ2-7; cdr3_nt: TGCGCCAGCAGCTGGACAGGGGACGAGCAGTACTTC; cdr3_aa: CASSWTGDEQYF
d_call: .; v_call: TRBV7-3; clone_size: once; j_call: TRBJ2-1; cdr3_nt: TGTGCCAGCAGCGCAGAACCGGGACTCTCCAACCACAATGAGCAGTTCTTC; cdr3_aa: CASSAEPGLSNHNEQFF
d_call: TRBD2; v_call: TRBV28; clone_size: .; j_call: TRBJ2-1; cdr3_nt: TGTGCCAGCAGTTCAAGACTAGCGGGGGCTAGTAAGGAGTTCTTC; cdr3_aa: CASSSRLAGASKEFF
d_call: .; v_call: TRBV9; clone_size: .; j_call: TRBJ2-1; cdr3_nt: TGTGCCAGCAGGGGGATCCACAATGAGCAGTTCTTC; cdr3_aa: CASRGIHNEQFF
d_call: .; v_call: TRBV7-9; clone_size: .; j_call: TRBJ2-5; cdr3_nt: TGTGCCAGCAGCCCCGGGACGCCTCAGGAGACCCAGTACTTC; cdr3_aa: CASSPGTPQETQYF
d_call: .; v_call: TRBV5-1; clone_size: few; j_call: TRBJ2-1; cdr3_nt: TGCGCCAGCAGCTTGGGCGTAAGTTCTAATGAGCAGTTCTTC; cdr3_aa: CASSLGVSSNEQFF
d_call: .; v_call: TRBV27; clone_size: .; j_call: TRBJ2-7; cdr3_nt: TGTGCCTCAAAGGGGGTCTACGAGCAGTACTTC; cdr3_aa: CASKGVYEQYF
d_call: .; v_call: TRBV28; clone_size: .; j_call: TRBJ2-7; cdr3_nt: TGTGCCAGCAGGGCCCACTACGAGCAGTACTTC; cdr3_aa: CASRAHYEQYF
d_call: .; v_call: TRBV7-9; clone_size: .; j_call: TRBJ2-7; cdr3_nt: TGTGCCAGCAGCTTAACCCCCAACAGGGTCAACGAGCAGTACTTC; cdr3_aa: CASSLTPNRVNEQYF
d_call: TRBD1; v_call: TRBV18; clone_size: .; j_call: TRBJ1-2; cdr3_nt: TGTGCCAGCTCCCGGGACAGGGCGTATGGCTACACCTTC; cdr3_aa: CASSRDRAYGYTF
d_call: TRBD2; v_call: TRBV18; clone_size: .; j_call: TRBJ2-5; cdr3_nt: TGTGCCAGCTCACCAAGCCTAGCGGGAGGGTTGGAGACCCAGTACTTC; cdr3_aa: CASSPSLAGGLETQYF
d_call: TRBD2; v_call: TRBV4-1; clone_size: .; j_call: TRBJ2-3; cdr3_nt: TGCGCCAGCAGAGGAACTAGCGGGAGCCCCGCTCCAAATACAGATACGCAGTATTTT; cdr3_aa: CASRGTSGSPAPNTDTQYF
d_call: .; v_call: TRBV7-8; clone_size: .; j_call: TRBJ2-3; cdr3_nt: TGTGCCAGCAGCTTAAGGGGACTCCTAAGCACAGATACGCAGTATTTT; cdr3_aa: CASSLRGLLSTDTQYF
d_call: .; v_call: TRBV5-4; clone_size: .; j_call: TRBJ2-7; cdr3_nt: TGTGCCAGCAGCTTTTTCTCCGAGCAGTACTTC; cdr3_aa: CASSFFSEQYF
d_call: .; v_call: TRBV2; clone_size: .; j_call: TRBJ2-1; cdr3_nt: TGTGCCAGCAAGGGTTTCGGCAATGAGCAGTTCTTC; cdr3_aa: CASKGFGNEQFF
d_call: TRBD1; v_call: TRBV4-3; clone_size: .; j_call: TRBJ1-1; cdr3_nt: TGCGCCAGCAGCCAACAAACAGGGGACACTGAAGCTTTCTTT; cdr3_aa: CASSQQTGDTEAFF
d_call: .; v_call: TRBV4-1; clone_size: .; j_call: TRBJ2-3; cdr3_nt: TGCGCCAGCAGCCAAGATGTAGGGGTCACAGATACGCAGTATTTT; cdr3_aa: CASSQDVGVTDTQYF
d_call: TRBD1; v_call: TRBV19; clone_size: once; j_call: TRBJ1-5; cdr3_nt: TGTGCCAGTAGCCGGGGTGGGACAGGTCCCAATCAGCCCCAGCATTTT; cdr3_aa: CASSRGGTGPNQPQHF
d_call: .; v_call: TRBV7-8; clone_size: .; j_call: TRBJ1-2; cdr3_nt: TGTGCCAGCAGCTTAGATTTCGGCAGGGGCTACACCTTC; cdr3_aa: CASSLDFGRGYTF
d_call: .; v_call: TRBV6-5; clone_size: .; j_call: TRBJ2-2; cdr3_nt: TGTGCCAGCACCGCGACGGTTGGAGTCCGCCGGGAGCTGTTTTTT; cdr3_aa: CASTATVGVRRELFF
d_call: TRBD1; v_call: TRBV5-4; clone_size: few; j_call: TRBJ1-3; cdr3_nt: TGTGCCAGCAGCTCTGACAGGGCTGGAAACACCATATATTTT; cdr3_aa: CASSSDRAGNTIYF
d_call: TRBD1; v_call: TRBV7-9; clone_size: .; j_call: TRBJ2-7; cdr3_nt: TGTGCCAGCAGCTTAGTTGGACAGGGGTCCTACGAGCAGTACTTC; cdr3_aa: CASSLVGQGSYEQYF
d_call: .; v_call: TRBV11-2; clone_size: medium-sized; j_call: TRBJ2-2; cdr3_nt: TGTGCCAGCAGCTTAGGAGAACTAGGGAACACCGGGGAGCTGTTTTTT; cdr3_aa: CASSLGELGNTGELFF
d_call: .; v_call: TRBV15; clone_size: .; j_call: TRBJ2-7; cdr3_nt: TGTGCCACCAGCAGATCCGGGGCAGGTTACGGCTCCTACGAGCAGTACTTC; cdr3_aa: CATSRSGAGYGSYEQYF
d_call: .; v_call: TRBV7-3; clone_size: .; j_call: TRBJ2-2; cdr3_nt: TGTGCCAGCAGCTCTTTTTCCGGGACACCTGGAGACACCGGGGAGCTGTTTTTT; cdr3_aa: CASSSFSGTPGDTGELFF